A selection of T cell receptor beta chains follows, all from one sample in a study of spatial heterogeneity in lung cancer. MiXCR was run by TCRdb on the 5' RACE reads, yielding one entry per CDR3 protein. This sample has 50,000 or so distinct CDR3 sequences, with around 11% found just once. The sequencing here drew on PBMCs, taken at surgery. The receptors were sampled from a female donor with early-stage non-small cell lung cancer. Each CDR3 is given with its conserved first and last residue. The order of the fields is V gene, CDR3 length, CDR3 protein.

TRBV29-1 | 14 | CSVAPGQGVYEQFF
TRBV28 | 15 | CASSLSSFSGNTIYF
TRBV10-3 | 11 | CAISEVNEQYF
TRBV7-2 | 18 | CASSLLGAGGPSGYEQYF
TRBV7-2 | 13 | CASSPDVMRAQYF
TRBV20-1 | 12 | CSVADFTDTQYF
TRBV7-2 | 14 | CASSLRDPEARLFF
TRBV20-1 | 13 | CSASSRSNTEAFF
TRBV15 | 18 | CATSRDLWGYTNTGELFF
TRBV19 | 15 | CASSISSGITYEQYF
TRBV7-9 | 14 | CASSLVIYTGELFF
TRBV11-3 | 13 | CASSFGLHNEQFF
TRBV10-3 | 14 | CAIKEQGMNTEAFF
TRBV2 | 13 | CASIPLGTAEAFF